This is a list of T cell receptor beta chains from one sample in a study of CXCR3-negative and CXCR3-positive naive CD8 T cells. Following a re-call of the 5' RACE reads, TCRdb has one entry per CDR3 protein and lacks DNA. Its table lists some 110,000 distinct CDR3 sequences. Sequenced material: naive CXCR3+ CD8+ T cells from blood. Receptors originate from a human donor in good health. Some clones in this sample may be carry-over from other donors' samples. Both conserved end residues are part of each CDR3.

cdr3_length	j_call	v_call	cdr3_aa
13	TRBJ2-3	TRBV7-3	CASSLTSGDTQYF
13	TRBJ1-1	TRBV25-1	CASSDLYSTEAFF
15	TRBJ1-1	TRBV15	CATSRDGTGGSEAFF
15	TRBJ2-7	TRBV27	CASSLSWGLLYEQYF
16	TRBJ2-5	TRBV7-2	CASSLDPGGLQETQYF
15	TRBJ2-7	TRBV20-1	CSATLLAGGPVEQYF
11	TRBJ1-4	TRBV29-1	CSVWGNEKLFF
14	TRBJ2-7	TRBV7-9	CASSLVAATYEQYF
14	TRBJ2-7	TRBV30	CAWSVEGPYDEQYF
16	TRBJ2-2	TRBV11-2	CASSLIPGQGGRELFF
11	TRBJ1-1	TRBV29-1	CSVDEPREAFF
16	TRBJ2-3	TRBV7-3	CASSLLGGSGSDTQYF
13	TRBJ2-7	TRBV6-5	CASSYFGGYEQYF
16	TRBJ2-7	TRBV6-5	CASSKGTGGIVYEQYF
15	TRBJ2-1	TRBV10-2	CASSVSKSSYNEQFF
16	TRBJ2-7	TRBV10-3	CAISQPDSNSYYEQYF
16	TRBJ2-1	TRBV28	CASSFRPMGSYNEQFF
15	TRBJ2-2	TRBV5-5	CASSSRPDTIGELFF
15	TRBJ2-1	TRBV6-2/TRBV6-3	CASSYGANSYNEQFF
14	TRBJ2-1	TRBV29-1	CSVSGGASGNEQFF
15	TRBJ2-7	TRBV7-3	CASSLAGGRAYEQYF
13	TRBJ2-7	TRBV10-3	CAISAGSSYEQYF
13	TRBJ1-2	TRBV7-2	CASSFTGSYGYTF
13	TRBJ2-2	TRBV7-3	CASSGPADGELFF
15	TRBJ2-5	TRBV20-1	CSARTAGGPGETQYF
13	TRBJ1-2	TRBV25-1	CASSEGRGSGYTF
14	TRBJ1-1	TRBV11-2	CASSQGVLNTEAFF
15	TRBJ2-2	TRBV4-2	CASSQTDGGAGELFF
15	TRBJ2-3	TRBV4-2	CASSQPQGAPDTQYF
13	TRBJ2-7	TRBV4-3	CASSQLEGYEQYF
14	TRBJ2-7	TRBV7-9	CASSSGTAIYEQYF
13	TRBJ2-1	TRBV27	CASSFGGRNEQFF
14	TRBJ2-4	TRBV27	CASSRSYGENIQYF
12	TRBJ2-7	TRBV7-2	CASSWTSAEQYF
12	TRBJ2-1	TRBV29-1	CSVPGRTNEQFF
16	TRBJ2-2	TRBV15	CATSRASGRAPWELFF
14	TRBJ2-2	TRBV5-4	CASSSPSVGEELFF
17	TRBJ2-1	TRBV27	CASSFGSGDGAHNEQFF
11	TRBJ2-5	TRBV25-1	CASTNGETQYF
15	TRBJ1-4	TRBV7-9	CASNQQGALDEKLFF
13	TRBJ2-4	TRBV11-2	CASRPTRADIQYF
15	TRBJ1-5	TRBV6-5	CASSYCWPINQPQHF
16	TRBJ2-6	TRBV4-3	CASSRGGDSGANVLTF
13	TRBJ2-7	TRBV5-1	CASSRTAWDEQYF
16	TRBJ2-1	TRBV7-6	CASSLFGGGVYNEQFF
12	TRBJ2-3	TRBV7-2	CASSSLGDTQYF
13	TRBJ2-1	TRBV4-1	CASSQGLYNEQFF
14	TRBJ2-1	TRBV29-1	CSAGTSGGYNEQFF
15	TRBJ2-3	TRBV19	CASRGLAGAPDTQYF
12	TRBJ2-1	TRBV29-1	CSVERMVPEQFF
14	TRBJ2-7	TRBV6-2/TRBV6-3	CASSATGTGYEQYF
15	TRBJ2-4	TRBV2	CASSEDGVATNIQYF
15	TRBJ2-2	TRBV5-6	CASSLELAGYAELFF
13	TRBJ1-1	TRBV12-3/TRBV12-4	CASRGQLNTEAFF
16	TRBJ2-5	TRBV7-9	CASSSRPGQWIETQYF
12	TRBJ2-2	TRBV27	CASSSTGRELFF
12	TRBJ2-1	TRBV4-1	CASSQGPGPEFF
17	TRBJ2-7	TRBV5-1	CASSWPAVGKTSYEQYF